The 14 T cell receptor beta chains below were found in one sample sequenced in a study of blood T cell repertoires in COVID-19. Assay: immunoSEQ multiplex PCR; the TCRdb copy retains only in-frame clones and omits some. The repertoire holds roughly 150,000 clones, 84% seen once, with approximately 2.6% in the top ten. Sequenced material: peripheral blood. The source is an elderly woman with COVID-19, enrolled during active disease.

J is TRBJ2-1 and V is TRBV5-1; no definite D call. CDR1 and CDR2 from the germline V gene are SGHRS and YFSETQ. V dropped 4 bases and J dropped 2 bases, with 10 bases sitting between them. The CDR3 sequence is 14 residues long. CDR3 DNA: TGCGCCAGCAGCCCCGGTGGGCCCTACAATGAGCAGTTCTTC. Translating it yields CASSPGGPYNEQFF.

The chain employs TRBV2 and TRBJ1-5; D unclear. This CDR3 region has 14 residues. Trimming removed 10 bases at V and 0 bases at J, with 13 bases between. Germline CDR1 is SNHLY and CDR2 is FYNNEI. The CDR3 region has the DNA TGTGCCACAACTAACACCCTTAGCAATCAGCCCCAGCATTTT. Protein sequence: CATTNTLSNQPQHF.

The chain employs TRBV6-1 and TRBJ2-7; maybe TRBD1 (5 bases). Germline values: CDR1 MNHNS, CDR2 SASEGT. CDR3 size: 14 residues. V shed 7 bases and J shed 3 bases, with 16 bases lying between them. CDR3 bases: TGTGCCAGCACTGGGGCGGCCAGTTTCTACGAGCAGTACTTC. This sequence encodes CASTGAASFYEQYF.

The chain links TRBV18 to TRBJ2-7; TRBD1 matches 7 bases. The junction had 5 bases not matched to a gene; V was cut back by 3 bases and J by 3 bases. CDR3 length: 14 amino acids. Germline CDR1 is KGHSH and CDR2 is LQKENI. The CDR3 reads CASSPGTAVYEQYF. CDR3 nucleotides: TGTGCCAGCTCACCTGGGACAGCCGTCTACGAGCAGTACTTC.

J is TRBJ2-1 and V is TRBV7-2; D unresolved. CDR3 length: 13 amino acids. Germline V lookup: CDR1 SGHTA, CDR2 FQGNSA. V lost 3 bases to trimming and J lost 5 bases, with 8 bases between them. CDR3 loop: CASSFRSHNEQFF. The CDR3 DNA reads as TGTGCCAGCAGCTTCAGATCGCACAATGAGCAGTTCTTC.

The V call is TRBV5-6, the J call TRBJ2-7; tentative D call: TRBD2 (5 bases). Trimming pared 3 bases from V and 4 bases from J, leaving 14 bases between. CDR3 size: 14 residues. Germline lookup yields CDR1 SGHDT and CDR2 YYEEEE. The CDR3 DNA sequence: TGTGCCAGCAGCTCAACAGCGCGGAGGTACGAGCAGTACTTC. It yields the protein CASSSTARRYEQYF.

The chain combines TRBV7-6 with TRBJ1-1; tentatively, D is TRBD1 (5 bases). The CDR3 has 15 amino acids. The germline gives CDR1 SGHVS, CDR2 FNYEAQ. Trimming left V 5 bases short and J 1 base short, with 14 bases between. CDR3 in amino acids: CASSLTTAPNTEAFF. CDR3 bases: TGTGCCAGCAGCCTCACGACAGCACCGAACACTGAAGCTTTCTTT.

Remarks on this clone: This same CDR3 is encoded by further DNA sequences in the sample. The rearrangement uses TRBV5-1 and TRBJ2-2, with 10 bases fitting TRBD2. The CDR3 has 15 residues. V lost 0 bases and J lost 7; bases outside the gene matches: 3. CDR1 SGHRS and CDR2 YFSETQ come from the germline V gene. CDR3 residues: CASSLGLAGDGELFF. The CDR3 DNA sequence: TGCGCCAGCAGCTTGGGGCTAGCGGGAGACGGGGAGCTGTTTTTT.

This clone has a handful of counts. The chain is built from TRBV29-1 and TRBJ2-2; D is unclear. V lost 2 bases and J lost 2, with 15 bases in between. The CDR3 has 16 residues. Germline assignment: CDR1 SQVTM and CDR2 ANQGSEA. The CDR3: CSVESGMHRNTGELFF. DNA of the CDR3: TGCAGCGTTGAATCGGGTATGCACCGAAACACCGGGGAGCTGTTTTTT.

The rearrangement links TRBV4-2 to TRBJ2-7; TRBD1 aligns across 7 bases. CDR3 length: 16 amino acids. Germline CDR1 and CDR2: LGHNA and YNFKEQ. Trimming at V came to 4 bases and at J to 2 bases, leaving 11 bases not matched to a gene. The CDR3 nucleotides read TGTGCCAGCAGCCCAGAAGGACAGGTTGGGCCCTACGAGCAGTACTTC. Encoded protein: CASSPEGQVGPYEQYF.

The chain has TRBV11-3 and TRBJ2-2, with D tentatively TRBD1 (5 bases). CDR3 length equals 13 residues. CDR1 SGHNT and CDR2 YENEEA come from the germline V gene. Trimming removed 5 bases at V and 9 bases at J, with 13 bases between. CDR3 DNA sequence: TGTGCCAGCAGCCAAGATGGGGCCTGGGAGCTGTTTTTT. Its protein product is CASSQDGAWELFF.

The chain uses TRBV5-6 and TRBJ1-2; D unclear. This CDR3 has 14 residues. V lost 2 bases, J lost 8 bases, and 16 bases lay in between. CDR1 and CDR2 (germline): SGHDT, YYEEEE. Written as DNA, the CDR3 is TGTGCCAGCAGCTTCCCAGCGTCCATGATAGGCTACACCTTC. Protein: CASSFPASMIGYTF.

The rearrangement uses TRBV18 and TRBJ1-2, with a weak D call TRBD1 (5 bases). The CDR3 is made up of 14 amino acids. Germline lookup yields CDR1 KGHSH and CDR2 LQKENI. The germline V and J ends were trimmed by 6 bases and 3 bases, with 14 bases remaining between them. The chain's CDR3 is CASSRGEWDYGYTF. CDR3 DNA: TGTGCCAGCTCCCGGGGGGAATGGGACTATGGCTACACCTTC.

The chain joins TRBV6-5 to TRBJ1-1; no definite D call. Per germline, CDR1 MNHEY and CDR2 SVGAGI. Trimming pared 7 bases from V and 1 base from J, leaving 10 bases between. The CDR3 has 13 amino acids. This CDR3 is CASKREGNTEAFF. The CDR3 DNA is TGTGCCAGCAAAAGGGAGGGGAACACTGAAGCTTTCTTT.